This TCR beta chain was captured in a study of blood T cell repertoires in COVID-19. Study in general: T cells, B-cell-depleted T cells, or PBMCs provided the cDNA or gDNA that served as material.

Assay used: immunoSEQ multiplex PCR; TCRdb lists only in-frame clones, some missing. The sample has about 99,000 clones, 80% to 90% seen once; the top ten hold 15%. Germline values: CDR1 SGHKS, CDR2 YYEKEE (reference sequence). J was trimmed by 5 bases and V by 4 bases; bases with no gene match: 6. CDR3 length equals 15 residues. Sample: peripheral blood. The clonotype originates from a middle-aged man with acute or convalescent COVID-19. The chain combines TRBV5-5 with TRBJ2-5; 12 bases map to TRBD1. DNA of the CDR3: TGTGCCAGCAGCGCCGGGACAGGGGGCGCGGAGACCCAGTACTTC. Amino acid sequence: CASSAGTGGAETQYF.